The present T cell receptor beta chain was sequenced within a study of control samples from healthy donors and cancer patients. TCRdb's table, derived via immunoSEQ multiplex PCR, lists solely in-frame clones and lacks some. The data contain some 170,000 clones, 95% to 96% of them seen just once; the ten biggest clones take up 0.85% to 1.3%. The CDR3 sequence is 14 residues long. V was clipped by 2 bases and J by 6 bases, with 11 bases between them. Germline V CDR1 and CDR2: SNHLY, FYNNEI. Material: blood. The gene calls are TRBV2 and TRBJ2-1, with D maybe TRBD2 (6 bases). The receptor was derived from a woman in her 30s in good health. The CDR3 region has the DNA TGTGCCAGCAGTGAAACTCGGGACTTCAATGAGCAGTTCTTC. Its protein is CASSETRDFNEQFF.